These T cell receptor beta chains were read from a single sample in a study of vaccination and CD4 T cells after COVID-19. No antigen has been identified for these receptors. MiXCR, run by TCRdb on the PCR reads, gives a single entry per CDR3 protein. The data contain 15,000 to 17,000 distinct CDR3 sequences, 52% of them singletons. The sample taken for sequencing was CD4+ T cells from blood, cultured in vitro. These receptors were obtained from a human donor who had recovered from COVID-19. Both conserved end residues are part of each CDR3. The D gene is left open where the match is weak. Size values are once, few and many counts, or a class for expanded clones, and some rows have none.

j_gene,d_gene,abundance,v_gene,CDR3nt,CDR3aa
TRBJ2-3,TRBD2,NA,TRBV7-2,TGTGCCAGCAGCTTAGCCGCTAGCGGGAGGGGGACAGATACGCAGTATTTT,CASSLAASGRGTDTQYF
TRBJ2-7,NA,NA,TRBV20-1,TGCAGTGCTAGAGATCGGGCGGGGCCAAGCCCCTACGAGCAGTACTTC,CSARDRAGPSPYEQYF
TRBJ1-1,TRBD1,NA,TRBV11-2,TGTGCCAGCAGCCTAGACAGGGTTGGAAGTGAAGCTTTCTTT,CASSLDRVGSEAFF
TRBJ1-2,NA,NA,TRBV30,TGTGCCTGGAGTGTTAAGGGGAGTAATGGCTACACCTTC,CAWSVKGSNGYTF
TRBJ2-2,NA,once,TRBV7-2,TGTGCCAGCAGCTTAAGGTCAGCCGGGGAGCTGTTTTTT,CASSLRSAGELFF
TRBJ1-5,NA,NA,TRBV19,TGTGCCAGTAGTGGGACACCAAACAATCAGCCCCAGCATTTT,CASSGTPNNQPQHF
TRBJ1-5,NA,NA,TRBV7-2,TGTGCCAGCAGCTTACGGTCAGGGCCCCAGCCCCAGCATTTT,CASSLRSGPQPQHF
TRBJ1-2,NA,NA,TRBV28,TGTGCCAGCAGTTCCTCAGGCTCCTCTAGCTATGGCTACACCTTC,CASSSSGSSSYGYTF
TRBJ1-2,NA,few,TRBV20-1,TGCAGTGCTAGCGGGCAGGTTAACTATGGCTACACCTTC,CSASGQVNYGYTF
TRBJ2-7,TRBD1,NA,TRBV6-2/TRBV6-3,TGTGCCAGCAGCCTATGGACAGGGAGCTACGAGCAGTACTTC,CASSLWTGSYEQYF
TRBJ1-1,TRBD1,once,TRBV19,TGTGCCAGTACCCGGAAACAGGGGTGGACTGAAGCTTTCTTT,CASTRKQGWTEAFF
TRBJ1-5,NA,NA,TRBV19,TGTGCCAGTAGTATCCCCACAGGGAGGATAGGACCCCAGCATTTT,CASSIPTGRIGPQHF
TRBJ1-1,NA,few,TRBV20-1,TGCAGTGCTACAGAGAACACTGAAGCTTTCTTT,CSATENTEAFF
TRBJ1-1,NA,NA,TRBV28,TGTGCCAGCAGTTTGGGGGTGGGAACTGAAGCTTTCTTT,CASSLGVGTEAFF
TRBJ1-5,NA,NA,TRBV5-5,TGTGCCAGCAGCCCCCTATTAAACAGCAATCAGCCCCAGCATTTT,CASSPLLNSNQPQHF
TRBJ1-1,NA,few,TRBV7-9,TGTGCCAGCAGCTTGGGGGGACGCCTTAGAGCTTTCTTT,CASSLGGRLRAFF
TRBJ2-7,TRBD2,NA,TRBV5-1,TGCGCCAGCAGCCTGACTAGCGGGGGCTACGAGCAGTACTTC,CASSLTSGGYEQYF
TRBJ2-1,TRBD2,few,TRBV28,TGTGCCAGCAGTCCCCTAACGGGGAGGGGGCAGTTCTTC,CASSPLTGRGQFF
TRBJ1-1,NA,NA,TRBV6-2/TRBV6-3,TGTGCCAGCAGTTCAATTAACAAGAGGACTGAAGCTTTCTTT,CASSSINKRTEAFF
TRBJ2-7,NA,NA,TRBV20-1,TGCAGTGTTCCGGGCCCCCAGTCCAACGAGCAGTACTTC,CSVPGPQSNEQYF
TRBJ1-3,NA,NA,TRBV11-2,TGTGCCACAAGGAACGAAAAGGCCAGTGGAAACACCATATATTTT,CATRNEKASGNTIYF
TRBJ2-1,TRBD1,NA,TRBV5-6,TGTGCCAGCAGCCCGACAGGGAGATCGGATGAGCAGTTCTTC,CASSPTGRSDEQFF
TRBJ2-1,TRBD2,NA,TRBV20-1,TGCAGTGCTAGAGTCCCTAGCGGCCTCTCCTACAATGAGCAGTTCTTC,CSARVPSGLSYNEQFF
TRBJ1-1,NA,few,TRBV5-1,TGCGCCAGCAGCCCACACAGGGTTGAGGGCACTGAAGCTTTCTTT,CASSPHRVEGTEAFF
TRBJ2-7,TRBD2,NA,TRBV6-1,TGTGCCAGCACCTATCGAACGGCGGGAGGATTCAACGAGCAGTACTTC,CASTYRTAGGFNEQYF
TRBJ1-5,TRBD1,NA,TRBV25-1,TGTGCCAGCAGTGCGACAGGGATGTATCAGCCCCAGCATTTT,CASSATGMYQPQHF
TRBJ1-1,NA,NA,TRBV5-1,TGCGCCAGCAGCTTGGACATACCAGGTGTAGAGGAAGCTTTCTTT,CASSLDIPGVEEAFF
TRBJ1-5,NA,NA,TRBV28,TGTGCCAGCAGTATAACCCGCTACAGGGACAGCAATCAGCCCCAGCATTTT,CASSITRYRDSNQPQHF
TRBJ1-1,NA,NA,TRBV30,TGTGCCTGGAGTCCCGGCAACTACGGCACTGAAGCTTTCTTT,CAWSPGNYGTEAFF
TRBJ1-3,NA,NA,TRBV7-8,TGTGCCAGCAGCCGGTCGAGGTTCGGAAACACCATATATTTT,CASSRSRFGNTIYF
TRBJ2-2,TRBD2,NA,TRBV19,TGTGCCAGTAAAGTAGCGGGCGCGAACACCGGGGAGCTGTTTTTT,CASKVAGANTGELFF
TRBJ2-3,TRBD2,few,TRBV24-1,TGTGCCACCAATGAAGCGGGGGGCTCTTCAGATACGCAGTATTTT,CATNEAGGSSDTQYF
TRBJ1-5,NA,NA,TRBV2,TGTGCCAGCGGCAGGGGCCCCAATCAGCCCCAGCATTTT,CASGRGPNQPQHF
TRBJ2-7,TRBD1,NA,TRBV20-1,TGCAGTGCTAGAGATCCCACGGGACAGGGAGTAGAGCAGTACTTC,CSARDPTGQGVEQYF
TRBJ2-1,TRBD2,NA,TRBV7-8,TGTGCCAGCAGCACTAGACTTCGGACTAGCGGGGGCGGGATATATGAGCAGTTCTTC,CASSTRLRTSGGGIYEQFF
TRBJ2-5,NA,NA,TRBV18,TGTGCCAGCTCACCAAACGGGGCTCAAGAGACCCAGTACTTC,CASSPNGAQETQYF
TRBJ1-1,NA,NA,TRBV11-3,TGTGCCAGCAGCTTATCCAACACTGAAGCTTTCTTT,CASSLSNTEAFF
TRBJ1-1,NA,once,TRBV6-5,TGTGCCAGCAGTTACCGAGGGAACACTGAAGCTTTCTTT,CASSYRGNTEAFF
TRBJ2-3,NA,few,TRBV20-1,TGCAGTGCTAGACTCCATGGGACCTCCACAGATACGCAGTATTTT,CSARLHGTSTDTQYF
TRBJ1-1,NA,NA,TRBV7-2,TGTGCCAGCAGGTATACCCCGGGGGGGGTGAACACTGAAGCTTTCTTT,CASRYTPGGVNTEAFF
TRBJ1-5,NA,NA,TRBV7-3,TGTGCCAGCAGTCCGACATGGAATCAGCCCCAGCATTTT,CASSPTWNQPQHF
TRBJ1-5,NA,NA,TRBV12-3/TRBV12-4,TGTGCCAGCACCCTTGGAGGGCCTAATCAGCCCCAGCATTTT,CASTLGGPNQPQHF
TRBJ1-2,NA,NA,TRBV20-1,TGCAGTGCTACGGGGGGAGCTAACTATGGCTACACCTTC,CSATGGANYGYTF
TRBJ2-5,NA,NA,TRBV5-4,TGTGCCGCAAGTAGGGCCCCCGGCCCCCAAGAGACCCAGTACTTC,CAASRAPGPQETQYF